Following are 21 T cell receptor beta chains from one sample sequenced in a study of breast tumors, draining lymph nodes, adjacent tissues. Breast cancer patients provided tissue from their axillary draining lymph nodes. TCRdb processed the multiplex PCR reads anew with MiXCR; each CDR3 protein has one entry. The sample lists around 150,000 distinct CDR3 sequences; roughly 33% were seen once. Input material: axillary lymph node tissue. The receptors originated from a female donor with breast cancer. Some clones in this sample may be carry-over from other donors' samples.

This clonotype was found many times. The V and J genes are TRBV6-1 and TRBJ1-2, with D possibly matching TRBD1 (5 bases). Germline V gene lookup returns CDR1 MNHNS and CDR2 SASEGT. The CDR3 contains 15 residues. Deletions cut 4 bases from V and 3 bases from J, with 15 bases between. DNA for the CDR3: TGTGCCAGCAGTGTGCTGGGGGGGACCTACTATGGCTACACCTTC. This encodes CASSVLGGTYYGYTF.

This clonotype was seen ten or more times. V usage is TRBV6-2 or TRBV6-3 and J usage is TRBJ2-7; D perhaps matches TRBD2 (6 bases). The CDR3 is 16 residues long. Germline V gives CDR1 MNHEY, CDR2 SVGEGT. The germline V and J ends were trimmed by 5 bases and 3 bases, with 20 bases remaining between them. CDR3 nucleotides: TGTGCCAGCAGTCTCCTCGGGGGTAGCGGTATCTACGAGCAGTACTTC. It codes for CASSLLGGSGIYEQYF.

This clonotype has at least ten counts. The genes are TRBV9 and TRBJ2-3; TRBD2 is a possible D gene (6 bases). CDR3 length equals 16 residues. Trimming removed 4 bases from V and 2 bases from J, with 17 bases in between. CDR1 and CDR2 (germline): SGDLS, YYNGEE. The CDR3 sequence: CASSSSGGAYTDTQYF. CDR3 in DNA: TGTGCCAGCAGCTCCTCCGGAGGGGCCTACACAGATACGCAGTATTTT.

This clonotype was seen only a few times. This may be a read error, as it is one base from a much larger clone. J is TRBJ1-2 and V is TRBV6-4; 9 bases map to TRBD1. The CDR3 is 15 residues long. Looked up from germline, CDR1 is MRHNA and CDR2 is SNTAGT. CDR3 region: CASSHSTGGLYGYTF. CDR3 DNA sequence: TGTGCCAGCAGTCACTCTACAGGGGGCCTCTATGGCTACACCTTC.

To note about this clonotype: The CDR3 carries no conserved terminal phenylalanine or tryptophan, so it likely arises from a read error. V usage is TRBV19 and J usage is TRBJ2-7; D ambiguous. The V end lost 3 bases, the J end lost 0 bases, and 12 bases lay between the germline ends. The CDR3 has 15 amino acids. Germline V lookup: CDR1 LNHDA, CDR2 SQIVND (reference sequence). CDR3 residues: CASSMVGEGSYEQYL. The CDR3 DNA reads TGTGCCAGTAGTATGGTGGGCGAAGGCTCCTACGAGCAGTACCTC.

The V call is TRBV7-2, the J call TRBJ1-1; 7 positions match TRBD1. The V segment lost 2 bases and the J segment 7 bases; nucleotides outside the gene matches: 7. From germline, CDR1 is SGHTA and CDR2 FQGNSA. The CDR3 totals 14 residues. The CDR3 region has the DNA TGTGCCAGCAGCTTACAGGGGGGCGTTGATGAAGCTTTCTTT. Its protein product is CASSLQGGVDEAFF. The whole variable domain, filled in from reference TRBV7-2 and TRBJ1-1, reads GAGVSQSPSNKVTEKGKDVELRCDPISGHTALYWYRQSLGQGLEFLIYFQGNSAPDKSGLPSDRFSAERTGGSVSTLTIQRTQQEDSAVYLCASSLQGGVDEAFFGQGTRLTVV.

This clonotype showed up many times. CDR3 nucleotide sequence: TGCAGTGCTAGCGGACTAGAACAAGAGACCCAGTACTTC. Encoded protein: CSASGLEQETQYF. The genes are TRBV20-1 and TRBJ2-5; TRBD2 aligns across 7 bases. This CDR3 is 13 amino acids long. V gave up 3 bases and J gave up 2 bases; unmatched junction bases: 3. Per germline, CDR1 DFQATT and CDR2 SNEGSKA (reference sequence).

In its sample, this clonotype was seen many times. V gene TRBV4-1 combines with J gene TRBJ2-2, with 10 bases that match TRBD1. This CDR3 has 14 residues. Trimming at V came to 6 bases and at J to 7 bases, leaving 5 bases not matched to a gene. Germline V lookup: CDR1 MGHRA, CDR2 YSYEKL. CDR3 nucleotides: TGCGCCAGCAGACCGGGACAGGGGAACGGGGAGCTGTTTTTT. This codes for CASRPGQGNGELFF.

Details on this clonotype: A junction boundary mismatches the germline segment, possibly from a read error. The chain couples TRBV6-2 or TRBV6-3 to TRBJ1-2; D is possibly TRBD1 (5 bases). CDR3 length equals 15 residues. The germline V gene has CDR1 MNHEY and CDR2 SVGEGT. The CDR3 is CASSHSQTDYYGYTF. As DNA, the CDR3 is TGTGCCAGCAGTCACTCTCAGACAGACTACTATGGCTACACCTTC.

In its sample, this clonotype was seen many times. The V gene is TRBV27, the J gene TRBJ2-1; weak D call: TRBD1 (6 bases). The germline V gene encodes CDR1 MNHEY and CDR2 SMNVEV (reference sequence). V was trimmed by 5 bases and J by 3 bases, leaving 17 bases between them. This CDR3 is built from 16 residues. In nucleotides, the CDR3 is TGTGCCAGCAGTAACTTCCGGGACACGATCTACAATGAGCAGTTCTTC. Encoded protein: CASSNFRDTIYNEQFF.

At least ten counts were recorded for this clonotype. The chain uses TRBV18 and TRBJ2-7, with D possibly called TRBD1 or TRBD2 (5 bases each). Trimming stripped 0 bases from V and 6 bases from J, with 18 bases between. The CDR3 is 16 amino acids. CDR1 is KGHSH, CDR2 LQKENI, per germline. The CDR3, as DNA: TGTGCCAGCTCACCACCTGGGGCCGGGTCCGGGGCCGAGCAGTACTTC. This encodes CASSPPGAGSGAEQYF.

This clonotype was observed many times. Since a much larger clone is just one base distant, this may be a read error. This chain links TRBV5-8 with TRBJ2-7; D is ambiguous. Germline V gene lookup returns CDR1 SGHTS and CDR2 YDEGEE. This CDR3 is 15 amino acids long. V was cut by 2 bases and J by 6 bases, with 18 bases left in between. The CDR3 spells CASSFSDTSLGEQYV. DNA for the CDR3: TGTGCCAGCAGCTTCTCCGACACGTCCCTTGGCGAGCAGTACGTC.

This clonotype showed up just a few times. The rearrangement uses TRBV7-3 and TRBJ1-6; D unresolved. The CDR3 contains 13 residues. Germline-derived CDR1 and CDR2 are SGHTA and FQGTGA. Trimming stripped 2 bases from V and 7 bases from J, with 6 bases between. The CDR3 bases are TGTGCCAGCAGCTTATCGTCCAATTCACCCCTCCACTTT. Translating gives CASSLSSNSPLHF.

Ten or more counts support this clonotype. The chain recombines TRBV18 with TRBJ1-3; D not certain. The CDR3 sequence is 14 residues long. Germline CDR1 is KGHSH and CDR2 is LQKENI. Trimming stripped 3 bases from V and 0 bases from J, with 6 bases between. CDR3 DNA sequence: TGTGCCAGCTCACCGGCAGGCTCTGGAAACACCATATATTTT. Amino acids: CASSPAGSGNTIYF.

This clonotype has ten or more counts. The rearrangement joins TRBV5-8 to TRBJ2-6; TRBD1 matches at 9 bases. Losses at the gene ends were 6 bases for V and 0 bases for J; bases not matched to a gene: 4. Per the germline V gene, CDR1 is SGHTS and CDR2 is YDEGEE. There are 16 residues in the CDR3. The CDR3 DNA sequence: TGTGCCAGCACGGACAGGGGAACCTCTGGGGCCAACGTCCTGACTTTC. This translates into CASTDRGTSGANVLTF.

This clonotype was counted many times. V usage is TRBV2 and J usage is TRBJ1-4, with a weak D call TRBD1 (6 bases). The V and J ends lost 7 bases and 8 bases respectively, with 17 bases between them. In germline, CDR1 is SNHLY, CDR2 FYNNEI. The CDR3 runs to 14 residues. The CDR3: CASTSGERREKLFF. CDR3 DNA sequence: TGTGCCAGCACTTCAGGGGAGAGACGGGAAAAACTGTTTTTT.

This clonotype was counted at least ten times. The V and J genes are TRBV4-2 and TRBJ2-1; the D gene is possibly TRBD1 (5 bases). Trimming stripped 0 bases from V and 2 bases from J, with 11 bases between. The germline V gene has CDR1 LGHNA and CDR2 YNFKEQ. There are 16 residues in the CDR3. The CDR3 sequence: CASSQDVRTPYNEQFF. The CDR3, as DNA: TGTGCCAGCAGCCAAGATGTGCGGACACCCTACAATGAGCAGTTCTTC.

Regarding this clonotype: At one of its ends the junction is not consistent with the germline gene, which may arise from a read error. The V and J genes are TRBV5-1 and TRBJ2-2; 8 bases map to TRBD2. The CDR3 extends over 15 amino acids. Germline assignment: CDR1 SGHRS and CDR2 YFSETQ. The CDR3 here is CASSLFGGAAWELFF. The CDR3 nucleotides are TGTGCCAGCAGCTTGTTCGGGGGGGCCGCCTGGGAGCTGTTTTTT. The variable domain in full, with the rest retrieved from reference TRBV5-1 and TRBJ2-2, is KAGVTQTPRYLIKTRGQQVTLSCSPISGHRSVSWYQQTPGQGLQFLFEYFSETQRNKGNFPGRFSGRQFSNSRSEMNVSTLELGDSALYLCASSLFGGAAWELFFGEGSRLTVL.

In this sample, this clonotype turned up once. The chain links TRBV4-2 to TRBJ2-1; 7 bases match TRBD2. J was trimmed by 5 bases and V by 1 base; bases with no gene match: 8. The CDR3 runs 16 residues. Germline V gives CDR1 LGHNA, CDR2 YNFKEQ. The CDR3 spells CASSQGDGTTHNEQFF. The CDR3 DNA is TGTGCCAGCAGCCAAGGGGATGGGACTACCCACAATGAGCAGTTCTTC.

This clonotype was seen at least ten times. The V and J genes are TRBV7-9 and TRBJ2-3, with D possibly TRBD2 on 6 matching bases. V was pared by 3 bases and J by 2 bases, with 12 bases between. The CDR3 has 15 residues. Germline loops: CDR1 SEHNR, CDR2 FQNEAQ (reference sequence). The CDR3 DNA reads TGTGCCAGCAGCTTGTCGCGGGACTCCACAGATACGCAGTATTTT. Translation gives CASSLSRDSTDTQYF.

In the case of this clonotype: One end of the junction is discordant with germline, which a read error may explain. The chain employs TRBV19 and TRBJ2-7, with D tentatively TRBD1 (5 bases). The CDR3 is made up of 16 amino acids. Germline assignment: CDR1 LNHDA and CDR2 SQIVND (reference sequence). This CDR3 is CASSGNYTGSSHEQYF. The CDR3 DNA sequence: TGTGCCAGTAGTGGGAACTATACAGGAAGCTCCCACGAGCAGTACTTC.